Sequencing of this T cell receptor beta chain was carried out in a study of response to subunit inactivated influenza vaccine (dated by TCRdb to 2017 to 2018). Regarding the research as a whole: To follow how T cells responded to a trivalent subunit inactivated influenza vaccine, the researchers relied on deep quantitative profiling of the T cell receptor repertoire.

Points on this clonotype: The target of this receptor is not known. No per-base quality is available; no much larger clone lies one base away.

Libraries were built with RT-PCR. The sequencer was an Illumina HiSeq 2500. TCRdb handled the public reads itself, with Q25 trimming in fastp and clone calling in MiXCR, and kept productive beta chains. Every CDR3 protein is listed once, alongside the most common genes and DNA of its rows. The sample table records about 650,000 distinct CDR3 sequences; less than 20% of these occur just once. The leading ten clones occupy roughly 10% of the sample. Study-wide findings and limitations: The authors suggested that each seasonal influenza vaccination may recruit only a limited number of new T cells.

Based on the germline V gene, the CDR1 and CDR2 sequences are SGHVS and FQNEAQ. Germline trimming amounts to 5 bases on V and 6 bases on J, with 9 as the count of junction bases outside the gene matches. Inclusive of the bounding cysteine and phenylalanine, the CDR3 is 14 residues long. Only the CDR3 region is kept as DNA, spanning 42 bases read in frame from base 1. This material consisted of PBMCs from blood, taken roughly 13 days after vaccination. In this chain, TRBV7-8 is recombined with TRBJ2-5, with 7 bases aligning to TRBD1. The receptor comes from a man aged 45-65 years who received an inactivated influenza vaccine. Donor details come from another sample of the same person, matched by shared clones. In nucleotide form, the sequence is TGTGCCAGCAGCCCCCAACAGGGGCAGAAGACCCAGTACTTC. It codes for CASSPQQGQKTQYF.